The 11 T cell receptor beta chains below come from one sample, sequenced in a study of relationships among human T cell subsets. TCR alpha and beta CDR3s were amplified from mRNA by semiquantitative ARM-PCR. Tagged nested gene-specific primers were used first, then communal superprimers amplified exponentially. TCRdb processed the multiplex PCR reads anew with MiXCR; each CDR3 protein has one entry. Of approximately 14,000 distinct CDR3 sequences listed, over 50% are singletons. Regulatory T cells were selected from positively selected CD4+ cells using anti-CD25 beads. Sequenced input: Tregs sorted from blood. Receptors originate from a man aged 35-49 years in good health.

The chain uses TRBV29-1 and TRBJ2-7, with TRBD1 as a possible D gene (6 bases). The CDR3 is 13 amino acids. V lost 6 bases to trimming and J lost 2 bases, with 14 bases between them. Germline V gene data show CDR1 as SQVTM and CDR2 as ANQGSEA. The DNA of the CDR3 is TGCAGCGTCGTTACAGGGCCGACCTACGAGCAGTACTTC. Its translation: CSVVTGPTYEQYF.

This clonotype occurred a few times. The chain links TRBV29-1 to TRBJ2-7; TRBD2 agrees at 13 bases. The CDR3 runs to 13 residues. CDR1 SQVTM and CDR2 ANQGSEA come from the germline V gene. V was clipped by 7 bases and J by 4 bases; unmatched bases: 4. This chain's CDR3 is CSARTSGSYEQYF. CDR3 nucleotide sequence: TGCAGCGCACGGACTAGCGGGAGTTACGAGCAGTACTTC.

The CDR3 is CASSRQGAHSPLHF. CDR3 in DNA: TGTGCCAGCAGCCGACAGGGGGCCCATTCACCCCTCCACTTT. V and J are TRBV12-3 or TRBV12-4 and TRBJ1-6, with 10 positions matching TRBD1. CDR3 length: 14 residues. J gave up 8 bases and V 6 bases, and 4 bases lay outside the gene matches.

The gene calls are TRBV4-2 and TRBJ2-3; D is possibly TRBD1 (6 bases). The length of the CDR3 is 14 residues. V shed 5 bases and J shed 1 base, with 10 bases lying between them. Germline V gene sequence: CDR1 LGHNA, CDR2 YNFKEQ. The CDR3 nucleotides are TGTGCCAGCAGCATCCGACAGGGCACAGATACGCAGTATTTT. Protein: CASSIRQGTDTQYF.

This clonotype was counted only a few times. V usage is TRBV11-2 and J usage is TRBJ2-4, with D possibly TRBD2 on 5 matching bases. Trimming took off 5 bases at V and 6 bases at J, with 11 bases between the two ends. This CDR3 is built from 13 residues. CDR1 SGHAT and CDR2 FQNNGV come from the germline V gene. CDR3 region: CASSPTRGNIQYF. CDR3 DNA: TGTGCCAGCAGCCCAACCCGGGGAAACATTCAGTACTTC.

In nucleotides, the CDR3 is TGTGCCAGCAGCCGGGATCGCAATGAGCAGTTCTTC. Translated: CASSRDRNEQFF. The genes are TRBV12-3 or TRBV12-4 and TRBJ2-1, with a tentative D call TRBD2 (5 bases). CDR3 length: 12 amino acids. With 6 bases removed from V and 6 bases from J, the gap between germline ends came to 9 bases.

This chain uses TRBV7-3 with TRBJ2-2; no definite D call. Germline values: CDR1 SGHTA, CDR2 FQGTGA. The CDR3 runs 13 residues. V lost 5 bases and J lost 7, with 11 bases in between. CDR3 in amino acids: CASSPSPGGELFF. The CDR3 region has the DNA TGTGCCAGCAGCCCCAGCCCGGGCGGGGAGCTGTTTTTT.

A word on this clonotype: Relative to the germline gene, one junction end is altered; a read error may explain this. The V call is TRBV5-4, the J call TRBJ1-1, with a tentative D call TRBD1 (5 bases). The CDR3 is 13 residues long. The V gene's germline CDR1 is SGHNT and CDR2 YYREEE (reference sequence). The DNA of the CDR3 is TGCGCCAGCAGCGGGACCCTGAACACTGAAGCTTTCTTT. The encoded protein is CASSGTLNTEAFF.

Only a few counts were recorded for this clonotype. The genes are TRBV11-2 and TRBJ2-3, with 15 bases identical to TRBD2. The V segment lost 4 bases and the J segment 3 bases; nucleotides outside the gene matches: 11. Per the germline V gene, CDR1 is SGHAT and CDR2 is FQNNGV. CDR3 length: 19 amino acids. The CDR3 here is CASSSLWTSGGAVTDTQYF. CDR3 coding DNA: TGTGCCAGCAGCTCCCTCTGGACTAGCGGGGGGGCCGTGACAGATACGCAGTATTTT.

The genes are TRBV11-2 and TRBJ2-2; 10 bases match TRBD2. Germline assignment: CDR1 SGHAT and CDR2 FQNNGV. With V trimmed by 1 base and J by 7 bases, 6 bases remained unmatched. This CDR3 region has 16 residues. CDR3 region: CASSLGLAGVGGELFF. The DNA of the CDR3 is TGTGCCAGCAGCTTAGGCCTAGCGGGAGTCGGCGGGGAGCTGTTTTTT.

This rearrangement joins TRBV20-1 to TRBJ2-3, with 9 bases identical to TRBD1. Unmatched junction bases numbered 5, after V lost 5 bases and J lost 2 bases. CDR1 DFQATT and CDR2 SNEGSKA come from the germline V gene (reference sequence). The CDR3 length is 14 residues. CDR3 in amino acids: CSADGTGHTDTQYF. In nucleotides, the CDR3 is TGCAGTGCTGACGGGACAGGGCACACAGATACGCAGTATTTT.